This T cell receptor (beta chain) comes out of a study of cytomegalovirus exposure and HLA in healthy donors. The study's findings and limits: Usually a TCR sequence was rare, but some public TCRs were found in many donors.

Germline V gene data show CDR1 as SNHLY and CDR2 as FYNNEI. The CDR3 loop spans 13 amino acids. V was cut by 6 bases and J by 0 bases, with 6 bases left in between. A multiplex PCR was run with 60 Vbeta primers and 13 Jbeta primers. The table came from immunoSEQ multiplex PCR; TCRdb's copy has only in-frame clones and leaves some out. The data hold 110,000 to 150,000 clones, with 70% observed a single time. About this clone itself: What it binds is unknown.

The receptor was isolated from a woman aged 60 to 75 in good health and CMV-seropositive. The V gene is TRBV2, the J gene TRBJ1-5; D uncertain. The sequenced sample was PBMCs. The CDR3 is CASSSYSNQPQHF. The CDR3 DNA reads as TGTGCCAGCAGCAGTTATAGCAATCAGCCCCAGCATTTT.